In this sample, the clone carrying this T cell receptor (beta chain) turned up once. The antigen is unknown. The study ran its PCR with 60 Vbeta and 13 Jbeta primers. Assay: immunoSEQ multiplex PCR; the TCRdb copy retains only in-frame clones and omits some. This table holds 120,000 to 150,000 clones, approximately 72% found once. This entry comes from a study of cytomegalovirus exposure and HLA in healthy donors. The study, taken as a whole, reports: Common viral pathogens (according to a later analysis) appeared linked to several of the most significant clusters. Data from an earlier analysis indicated that most TCR beta V segments were productive either about 90% or about 30% of the time.

Germline lookup yields CDR1 SGHRS and CDR2 YFSETQ. The CDR3 loop spans 16 amino acids. Germline trimming cut 6 bases from V and 4 bases from J; bases unmatched to any gene: 12. This chain uses TRBV5-1 with TRBJ1-3; 8 bases are shared with TRBD1. The sequence derives from a man aged 35-49 years in good health and CMV-seronegative. Sequencing used PBMCs. The CDR3 sequence: CASTRGTGGSGNTIYF. CDR3 DNA: TGCGCCAGCACCAGGGGGACAGGCGGCTCGGGAAACACCATATATTTT.